These T cell receptor beta chains were read from a single sample in a study of blood T cell repertoires in COVID-19. Clones were read by immunoSEQ multiplex PCR, and TCRdb kept only the in-frame ones, dropping some. The sample has tens of thousands of clones, approximately 80% seen once. Source material: peripheral blood. The receptors were sampled from a human donor in a cohort sampled during active or convalescent COVID-19. The CDR3 runs from the conserved cysteine through the conserved F or W. The order of the fields is clone size, J gene, V gene, D gene, CDR3 DNA, CDR3 protein. The D gene is left open where the match is weak. Not all rows give a size; the values are once, few, many and, for expanded clones, a class.

>few|TRBJ2-2|TRBV11-2|.
TGTGCCAGCAGCTTAAGTACAGGAGATAACACCGGGGAGCTGTTTTTT
CASSLSTGDNTGELFF
>.|TRBJ1-1|TRBV5-1|.
TGCGCCAGCAGCTTGGAAGGGGTGAACACTGAAGCTTTCTTT
CASSLEGVNTEAFF
>.|TRBJ2-5|TRBV5-6|TRBD1
TGTGCCAGCAGCTTGACCGGGACAGGATACCAAGAGACCCAGTACTTC
CASSLTGTGYQETQYF
>.|TRBJ2-1|TRBV5-1|TRBD2
TGCGCCAGCAGCTTGGCAACTAGCGGGGGGGAGGAGCAGTTCTTC
CASSLATSGGEEQFF
>few|TRBJ1-2|TRBV3-1/TRBV3-2|TRBD1
TGTGCCAGCAGCCAACTGCCTGAGACAGGGGGCTGGAATGGCTACACCTTC
CASSQLPETGGWNGYTF
>.|TRBJ2-3|TRBV5-4|TRBD2
TGTGCCAGCAGCTTCGGAGTAGCGGGGGCGGGAGATACGCAGTATTTT
CASSFGVAGAGDTQYF
>few|TRBJ2-1|TRBV4-2|TRBD2
TGTGCCAGCAGCCAAGCAGGAGCTAGCGGGGGGACTGACAATGAGCAGTTCTTC
CASSQAGASGGTDNEQFF
>.|TRBJ1-1|TRBV9|.
TGTGCCAGCAGTTCCGACAGGTTGAACACTGAAGCTTTCTTT
CASSSDRLNTEAFF
>.|TRBJ1-5|TRBV7-9|.
TGTGCCAGCAGCCCGGCGGGGGAACAGCCCCAGCATTTT
CASSPAGEQPQHF
>.|TRBJ2-2|TRBV12-3/TRBV12-4|.
TGTGCCAGCAGTCCTCCCCCCGGGGAGCTGTTTTTT
CASSPPPGELFF
>.|TRBJ1-2|TRBV6-5|.
TGTGCCAGCAGTTACTCCAGTGGTGTGGGAGGGGGCTACACCTTC
CASSYSSGVGGGYTF
>once|TRBJ1-2|TRBV5-4|TRBD1
TGTGCCAGCAGCAGGGACAGAAACTATGGCTACACCTTC
CASSRDRNYGYTF
>once|TRBJ1-2|TRBV6-5|TRBD1
TGTGCCAGCAGTTACTCTAGGACAGGGACGTATGGCTACACCTTC
CASSYSRTGTYGYTF
>.|TRBJ2-3|TRBV4-3|TRBD2
TGCGCCAGCAGCCAAGGGGCCGCCCGGCGGGGGGGCCCTGAGCAGTATTTT
CASSQGAARRGGPEQYF
>few|TRBJ2-1|TRBV30|TRBD1
TGTGCCTGGCAAACCGGGACAGGAGCCTACAATGAGCAGTTCTTC
CAWQTGTGAYNEQFF
>once|TRBJ1-4|TRBV7-2|.
TGTGCCAGCAGCCTCAGGCCCGTAGCAACTAATGAAAAACTGTTTTTT
CASSLRPVATNEKLFF
>.|TRBJ2-7|TRBV5-6|TRBD2
TGTGCCAGCAGCCACGGGACTAGTGTGTACGAGCAGTACTTC
CASSHGTSVYEQYF
>few|TRBJ2-2|TRBV12-3/TRBV12-4|.
TGTGCCAGCAGTTCGTATAACACCGGGGAGCTGTTTTTT
CASSSYNTGELFF
>.|TRBJ1-1|TRBV5-1|.
TGCGCCAGCAGCTTGGGTAGAGTAGCTTTCATGAACACTGAAGCTTTCTTT
CASSLGRVAFMNTEAFF
>.|TRBJ2-2|TRBV2|.
TGTGCCAGCAGTATCCGCAGGGGGGCCGAAACCGGGGAGCTGTTTTTT
CASSIRRGAETGELFF
>.|TRBJ2-7|TRBV19|.
TGTGCCAGTAGTATAGGCCCCACTCACTCCTACGAGCAGTACTTC
CASSIGPTHSYEQYF
>.|TRBJ1-6|TRBV5-8|.
TGTGCCAGCAGCCGAGACAGTAATTCACCCCTCCACTTT
CASSRDSNSPLHF
>.|TRBJ1-6|TRBV19|TRBD1
TGTGCCAGTAGTCCGGACAGGGTAGCGGGTTCACCCCTCCACTTT
CASSPDRVAGSPLHF
>.|TRBJ1-1|TRBV9|TRBD1
TGTGCCAGCAGCGTAAGCCCTCTAACAGGGGACGAAGCTTTCTTT
CASSVSPLTGDEAFF
>.|TRBJ1-1|TRBV15|TRBD1
TGTGCCACCAGCAGAGAGGCAGGGGGCATCACTGAAGCTTTCTTT
CATSREAGGITEAFF
>.|TRBJ1-2|TRBV11-1|.
TGTGCCAGCAGCGCCGGACTGAACTATGGCTACACCTTC
CASSAGLNYGYTF
>.|TRBJ2-5|TRBV9|TRBD2
TGTGCCAGCAGCGTGGGACTAGCTCAAGAGACCCAGTACTTC
CASSVGLAQETQYF
>.|TRBJ1-6|TRBV7-9|.
TGTGCCAGCCATTGGGTGGGGCCCTATAATTCACCCCTCCACTTT
CASHWVGPYNSPLHF
>few|TRBJ2-2|TRBV27|.
TGTGCCAGCAGGCTAGGAGGGGTGCCGACCGGGGAGCTGTTTTTT
CASRLGGVPTGELFF
>.|TRBJ2-2|TRBV11-3|.
TGTGCCAGCAGCCAACGGGGTTCAAACACTGGGGAGCTGTTTTTT
CASSQRGSNTGELFF
>.|TRBJ1-5|TRBV19|TRBD1
TGTGCCAGTAGTACAATGACAGGGTTCGGACAGCCCCAGCATTTT
CASSTMTGFGQPQHF
>.|TRBJ1-4|TRBV7-9|.
TGTGCCAGCAGCTTAGGCATCACAGGGACCTTCGAAAAACTGTTTTTT
CASSLGITGTFEKLFF
>.|TRBJ2-3|TRBV7-9|.
TGTGCCAGCAGTAGGACTGCCGATACGCAGTATTTT
CASSRTADTQYF
>.|TRBJ2-7|TRBV2|.
TGTGCCAGCAGGGGTATCAGAGGCTACGAGCAGTACTTC
CASRGIRGYEQYF
>.|TRBJ1-1|TRBV3-1/TRBV3-2|TRBD1
TGTGCCAGCAGCCAAGGGGCGGACAGGGGGAGGACTGAAGCTTTCTTT
CASSQGADRGRTEAFF
>.|TRBJ2-2|TRBV19|TRBD1
TGTGCCAGTAGTAGGGACAGGGGGACTGCCGGGGAGCTGTTTTTT
CASSRDRGTAGELFF
>.|TRBJ2-2|TRBV18|.
TGTGCCAGCTCACCCGACACCGGGGAGCTGTTTTTT
CASSPDTGELFF
>few|TRBJ1-2|TRBV24-1|.
TGTGCCACCAGTGAGTGCGACAGGTGGGAGGGAACCTATGGCTACACCTTC
CATSECDRWEGTYGYTF
>.|TRBJ2-7|TRBV7-2|TRBD1
TGTGCCAGCAGCTGGGGGACAGGCGGGGACGAGCAGTACTTC
CASSWGTGGDEQYF
>.|TRBJ2-1|TRBV5-6|TRBD1
TGTGCCAGCAGCTCGACAGGGATAGAGCAGTTCTTC
CASSSTGIEQFF
>.|TRBJ2-3|TRBV7-9|TRBD1
TGTGCCAGCAGCTCGACAGGGTCCACAGATACGCAGTATTTT
CASSSTGSTDTQYF
>.|TRBJ2-4|TRBV19|.
TGTGCCAGTAGTATAATGGGAGTAGCCAAAAACATTCAGTACTTC
CASSIMGVAKNIQYF
>.|TRBJ2-1|TRBV27|.
TGTGCCAGCAGTCCCCTCTCTAGTCATCATGAGCAGTTCTTC
CASSPLSSHHEQFF
>.|TRBJ1-2|TRBV12-3/TRBV12-4|.
TGTGCCAGCAGTCCAGGGGACGGGTATGGCTACACCTTC
CASSPGDGYGYTF
>.|TRBJ2-2|TRBV6-1|.
TGTGCCAGCAGTGAGGGGGCCGGCACCGGGGAGCTGTTTTTT
CASSEGAGTGELFF
>few|TRBJ2-7|TRBV6-5|TRBD2
TGTGCCAGCAGACCTATAGCGGGCCTCTACGAGCAGTACTTC
CASRPIAGLYEQYF
>.|TRBJ2-5|TRBV7-2|TRBD2
TGTGCCAGCAGCTTATCTTGGTGGGGGGGGCAAGAGACCCAGTACTTC
CASSLSWWGGQETQYF